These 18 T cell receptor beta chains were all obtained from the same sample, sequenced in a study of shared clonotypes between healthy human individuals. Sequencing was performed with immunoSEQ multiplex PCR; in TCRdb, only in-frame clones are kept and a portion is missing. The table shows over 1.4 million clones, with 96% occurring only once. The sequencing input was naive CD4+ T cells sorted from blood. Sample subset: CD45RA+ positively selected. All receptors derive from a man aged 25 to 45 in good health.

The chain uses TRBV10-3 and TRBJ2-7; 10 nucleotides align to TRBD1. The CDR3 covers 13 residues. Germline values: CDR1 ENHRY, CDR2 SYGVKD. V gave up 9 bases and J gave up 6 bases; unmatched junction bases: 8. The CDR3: CAIGTGVLGEQYF. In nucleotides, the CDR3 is TGTGCCATTGGGACAGGGGTATTGGGCGAGCAGTACTTC.

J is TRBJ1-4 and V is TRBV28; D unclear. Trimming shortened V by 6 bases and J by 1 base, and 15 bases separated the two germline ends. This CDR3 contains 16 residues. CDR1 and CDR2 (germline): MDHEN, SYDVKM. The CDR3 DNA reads TGTGCCAGCAGCCCGTTGAGGCGGGTAACTAATGAAAAACTGTTTTTT. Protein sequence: CASSPLRRVTNEKLFF.

Written as DNA, the CDR3 is TGTGCCAGCAGCATTGCCGGGACAGCCACCACCGGGGAGCTGTTTTTT. Translation gives CASSIAGTATTGELFF. V is TRBV7-3 and J is TRBJ2-2; 7 nucleotides agree with TRBD1. The CDR3 contains 16 residues. Germline loops: CDR1 SGHTA, CDR2 FQGTGA. V was pared by 5 bases and J by 4 bases, with 10 bases of the junction left unmatched.

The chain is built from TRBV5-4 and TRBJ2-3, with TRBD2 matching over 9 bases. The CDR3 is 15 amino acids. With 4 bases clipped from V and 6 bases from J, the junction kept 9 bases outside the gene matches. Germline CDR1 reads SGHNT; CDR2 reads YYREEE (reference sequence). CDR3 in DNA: TGTGCCAGCAGCCAGAGGCGGGAGGGCCTGGATACGCAGTATTTT. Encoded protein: CASSQRREGLDTQYF. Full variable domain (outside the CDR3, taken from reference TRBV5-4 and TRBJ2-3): ETGVTQSPTHLIKTRGQQVTLRCSSQSGHNTVSWYQQALGQGPQFIFQYYREEENGRGNFPPRFSGLQFPNYSSELNVNALELDDSALYLCASSQRREGLDTQYFGPGTRLTVL.

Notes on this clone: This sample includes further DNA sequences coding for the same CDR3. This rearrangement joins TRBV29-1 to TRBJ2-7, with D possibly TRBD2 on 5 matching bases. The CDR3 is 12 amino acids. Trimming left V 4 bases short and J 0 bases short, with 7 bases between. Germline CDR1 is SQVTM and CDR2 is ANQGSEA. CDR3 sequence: CSVGGSSYEQYF. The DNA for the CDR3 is TGCAGCGTTGGTGGGAGCTCCTACGAGCAGTACTTC.

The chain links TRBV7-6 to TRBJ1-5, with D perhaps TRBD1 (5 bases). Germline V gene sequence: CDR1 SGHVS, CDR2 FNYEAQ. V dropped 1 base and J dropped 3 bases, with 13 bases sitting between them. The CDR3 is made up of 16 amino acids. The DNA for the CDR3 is TGTGCCAGCAGCTTAGGGGGGACGACCGTCAATCAGCCCCAGCATTTT. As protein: CASSLGGTTVNQPQHF. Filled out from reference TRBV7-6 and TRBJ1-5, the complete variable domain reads GAGVSQSPRYKVTKRGQDVALRCDPISGHVSLYWYRQALGQGPEFLTYFNYEAQQDKSGLPNDRFSAERPEGSISTLTIQRTEQRDSAMYRCASSLGGTTVNQPQHFGDGTRLSIL.

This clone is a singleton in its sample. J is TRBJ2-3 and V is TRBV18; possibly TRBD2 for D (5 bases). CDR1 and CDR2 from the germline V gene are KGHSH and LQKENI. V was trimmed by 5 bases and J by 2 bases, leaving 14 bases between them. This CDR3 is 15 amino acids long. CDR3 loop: CASSKLGGYTDTQYF. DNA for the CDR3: TGTGCCAGCTCAAAACTAGGCGGTTACACAGATACGCAGTATTTT.

The CDR3 loop reads CASGRPPYEQYF. The CDR3 nucleotides read TGTGCCAGCGGAAGACCGCCTTACGAGCAGTACTTC. The chain carries TRBV6-5 and TRBJ2-7; no clear D gene. Germline V gene lookup returns CDR1 MNHEY and CDR2 SVGAGI. The CDR3 length is 12 residues. Trimming left V 8 bases short and J 4 bases short, with 12 bases between.

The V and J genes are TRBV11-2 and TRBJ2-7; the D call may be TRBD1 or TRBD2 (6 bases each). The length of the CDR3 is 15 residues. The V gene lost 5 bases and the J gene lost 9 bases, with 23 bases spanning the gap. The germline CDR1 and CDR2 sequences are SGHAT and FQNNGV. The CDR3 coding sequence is TGTGCCAGCAGCCGAACCGGGACACGGGGGTGGGGGCAGTACTTC. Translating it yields CASSRTGTRGWGQYF.

The CDR3 region is CASSEALPWQGARGYTF. Here the CDR3 DNA reads TGTGCCAGCAGTGAAGCGCTTCCGTGGCAGGGGGCCCGGGGCTACACCTTC. The chain is built from TRBV2 and TRBJ1-2, with 8 bases that match TRBD1. Germline V gene lookup returns CDR1 SNHLY and CDR2 FYNNEI. The CDR3 totals 17 residues. Unmatched junction bases numbered 14, after V lost 0 bases and J lost 8 bases.

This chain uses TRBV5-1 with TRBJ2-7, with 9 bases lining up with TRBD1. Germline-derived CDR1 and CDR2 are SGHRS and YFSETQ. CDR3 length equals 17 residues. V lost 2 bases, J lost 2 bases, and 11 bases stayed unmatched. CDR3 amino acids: CASSFSLTGQGPYEQYF. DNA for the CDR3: TGCGCCAGCAGCTTTTCGTTGACGGGACAGGGTCCCTACGAGCAGTACTTC.

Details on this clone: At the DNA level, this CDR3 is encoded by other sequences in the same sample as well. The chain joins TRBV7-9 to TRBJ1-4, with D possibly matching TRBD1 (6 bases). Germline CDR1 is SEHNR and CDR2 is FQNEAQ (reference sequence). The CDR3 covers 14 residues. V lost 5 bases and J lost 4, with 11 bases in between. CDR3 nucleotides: TGTGCCAGCAGCCGTACAGGGAATAATGAAAAACTGTTTTTT. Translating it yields CASSRTGNNEKLFF.

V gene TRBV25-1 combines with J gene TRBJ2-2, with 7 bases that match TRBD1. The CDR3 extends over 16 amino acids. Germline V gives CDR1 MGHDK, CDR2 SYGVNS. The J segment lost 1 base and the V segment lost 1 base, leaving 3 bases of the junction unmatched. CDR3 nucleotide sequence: TGTGCCAGCAGTGAATTTGGGACAGTGAACACCGGGGAGCTGTTTTTT. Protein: CASSEFGTVNTGELFF.

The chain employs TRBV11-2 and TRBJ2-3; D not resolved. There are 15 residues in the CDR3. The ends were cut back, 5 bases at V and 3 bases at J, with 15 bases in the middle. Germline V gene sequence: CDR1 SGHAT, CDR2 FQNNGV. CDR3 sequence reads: CASSLTITRTDTQYF. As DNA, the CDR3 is TGTGCCAGCAGCCTTACAATTACGAGGACAGATACGCAGTATTTT.

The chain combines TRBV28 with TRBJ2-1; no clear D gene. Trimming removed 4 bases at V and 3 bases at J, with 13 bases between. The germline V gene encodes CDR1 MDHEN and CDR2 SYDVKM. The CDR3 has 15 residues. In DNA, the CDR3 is TGTGCCAGCAGTTCCCAAGTTGGCTTCTACAATGAGCAGTTCTTC. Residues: CASSSQVGFYNEQFF.

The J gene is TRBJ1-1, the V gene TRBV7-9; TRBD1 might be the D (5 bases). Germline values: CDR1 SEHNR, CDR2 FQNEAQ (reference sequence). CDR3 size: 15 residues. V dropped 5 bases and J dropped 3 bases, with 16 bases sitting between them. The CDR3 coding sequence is TGTGCCAGCAGCAGGGGACGGGTAACTGACACTGAAGCTTTCTTT. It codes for CASSRGRVTDTEAFF.

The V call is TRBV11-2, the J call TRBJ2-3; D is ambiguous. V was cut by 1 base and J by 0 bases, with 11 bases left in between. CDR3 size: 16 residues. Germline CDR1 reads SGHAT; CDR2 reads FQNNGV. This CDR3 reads CASSLGPGRSTDTQYF. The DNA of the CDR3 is TGTGCCAGCAGCTTAGGGCCGGGCCGTAGCACAGATACGCAGTATTTT.

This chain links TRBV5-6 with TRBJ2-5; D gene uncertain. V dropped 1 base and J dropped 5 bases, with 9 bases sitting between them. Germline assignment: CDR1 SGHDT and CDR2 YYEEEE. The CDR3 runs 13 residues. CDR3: CASSLFSGETQYF. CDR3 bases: TGTGCCAGCAGCTTGTTCTCCGGGGAGACCCAGTACTTC. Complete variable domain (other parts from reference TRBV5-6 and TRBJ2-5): DAGVTQSPTHLIKTRGQQVTLRCSPKSGHDTVSWYQQALGQGPQFIFQYYEEEERQRGNFPDRFSGHQFPNYSSELNVNALLLGDSALYLCASSLFSGETQYFGPGTRLLVL.